A single sample gave rise to the 22 T cell receptor beta chains below, sequenced in a study of early T cells in non-severe SARS-CoV-2 infection. Via MiXCR, TCRdb re-called the 5' RACE reads, giving one row per CDR3 protein. This table has some 100,000 distinct CDR3 sequences, roughly 14% appearing once. The sample consisted of whole blood. These receptor sequences come from an adult who was a healthcare worker with PCR-confirmed SARS-CoV-2 infection or an uninfected control (not recorded which).

CDR3 region: CAWSAGNSNQPQHF. CDR3 in DNA: TGTGCCTGGAGTGCTGGGAATAGCAATCAGCCCCAGCATTTT. This chain joins TRBV30 and TRBJ1-5; D remains ambiguous. The CDR3 has 14 amino acids. The V and J ends lost 1 base and 0 bases respectively, with 7 bases between them. The germline gives CDR1 GTSNPN, CDR2 SVGIG (reference sequence).

This clonotype was counted only a few times. V usage is TRBV27 and J usage is TRBJ1-2; D perhaps matches TRBD1 (5 bases). V lost 7 bases and J 5 bases, leaving 20 bases between the germline ends. This CDR3 comprises 15 residues. Looked up from germline, CDR1 is MNHEY and CDR2 is SMNVEV (reference sequence). CDR3 in amino acids: CASTKLVGESYGYTF. DNA for the CDR3: TGTGCCAGCACTAAACTTGTGGGGGAATCTTATGGCTACACCTTC.

This clonotype was seen a few times. V is TRBV6-1 and J is TRBJ2-7; D possibly corresponds to TRBD1 (5 bases). Germline CDR1 MNHNS, CDR2 SASEGT. CDR3 length: 11 amino acids. The V gene lost 8 bases and the J gene lost 3 bases, with 8 bases spanning the gap. Here the CDR3 reads CASGRDYEQYV. CDR3 bases: TGTGCCAGCGGCAGGGACTACGAGCAGTACGTC.

The chain combines TRBV7-7 with TRBJ2-5; the match to TRBD2 covers 9 bases. V shed 1 base, J shed 4 bases, and the junction held 13 bases outside the gene matches. The germline CDR1 and CDR2 sequences are SSHAT and FNYEAQ (reference sequence). The CDR3 is 18 residues long. This CDR3 is CASSLGAASGALRETQYF. In nucleotides, the CDR3 is TGTGCCAGCAGCTTAGGGGCGGCTAGCGGGGCTCTAAGAGAGACCCAGTACTTC.

The chain employs TRBV7-2 and TRBJ2-1; 13 bases are shared with TRBD2. Per germline, CDR1 SGHTA and CDR2 FQGNSA. The junction had 9 bases not matched to a gene; V was cut back by 3 bases and J by 7 bases. There are 17 residues in the CDR3. This chain's CDR3 is CASSFQTSGGARNEQFF. CDR3 nucleotide sequence: TGTGCCAGCAGCTTTCAAACTAGCGGGGGGGCCAGGAATGAGCAGTTCTTC. The full variable domain, rest sourced from reference TRBV7-2 and TRBJ2-1, is GAGVSQSPSNKVTEKGKDVELRCDPISGHTALYWYRQSLGQGLEFLIYFQGNSAPDKSGLPSDRFSAERTGGSVSTLTIQRTQQEDSAVYLCASSFQTSGGARNEQFFGPGTRLTVL.

This clonotype was seen more than once but under ten times. The chain recombines TRBV11-2 with TRBJ2-3, with a tentative D call TRBD1 (6 bases). Looked up from germline, CDR1 is SGHAT and CDR2 is FQNNGV. The CDR3 is 13 residues long. Trimming removed 5 bases from V and 6 bases from J, with 12 bases in between. CDR3 loop: CASSKNRADTQYF. In DNA, the CDR3 is TGTGCCAGCAGCAAAAACAGGGCGGATACGCAGTATTTT.

This clonotype has more than one count but fewer than ten. CDR3 DNA: TGTGCCAGCTCACCGGTAGCGGGGGCCGCCTCAGGCACAGATACGCAGTATTTT. It translates to CASSPVAGAASGTDTQYF. The chain combines TRBV18 with TRBJ2-3; 9 bases are a match to TRBD2. V gave up 3 bases and J gave up 1 base; unmatched junction bases: 11. Germline V gene lookup returns CDR1 KGHSH and CDR2 LQKENI. The CDR3 loop spans 18 amino acids. Supplemented by reference TRBV18 and TRBJ2-3, the full variable domain reads NAGVMQNPRHLVRRRGQEARLRCSPMKGHSHVYWYRQLPEEGLKFMVYLQKENIIDESGMPKERFSAEFPKEGPSILRIQQVVRGDSAAYFCASSPVAGAASGTDTQYFGPGTRLTVL.

The chain carries TRBV12-3 or TRBV12-4 and TRBJ2-2; no clear D. Trimming cost V 5 bases and J 5 bases, with 12 bases left between them. The CDR3 extends over 14 amino acids. CDR3 nucleotides: TGTGCCAGCAGTCCCCCCCGAGGTACCGGGGAGCTGTTTTTT. It yields the protein CASSPPRGTGELFF.

This clonotype was observed a handful of times. The rearrangement uses TRBV3-1 and TRBJ1-4; possibly TRBD1 for D (5 bases). CDR3 size: 16 residues. Trimming took off 0 bases at V and 0 bases at J, with 8 bases between the two ends. Germline V gene data show CDR1 as LGHDT and CDR2 as YNNKEL (reference sequence). The CDR3 region is CASSQDMTATNEKLFF. For the CDR3, the DNA is TGTGCCAGCAGCCAAGATATGACAGCAACTAATGAAAAACTGTTTTTT.

This clonotype was seen more than once but under ten times. The rearrangement links TRBV5-1 to TRBJ2-1; D is uncertain. Trimming removed 2 bases at V and 9 bases at J, with 6 bases between. This CDR3 is 11 amino acids long. CDR1 and CDR2 (germline): SGHRS, YFSETQ. CDR3 residues: CASSLISEQFF. As DNA, the CDR3 is TGCGCCAGCAGCTTAATCAGTGAGCAGTTCTTC.

This clonotype was observed a handful of times. V is TRBV19 and J is TRBJ2-5; TRBD2 agrees at 7 bases. V shed 1 base, J shed 7 bases, and the junction held 9 bases outside the gene matches. The germline V gene has CDR1 LNHDA and CDR2 SQIVND (reference sequence). This CDR3 is 15 amino acids long. The CDR3 nucleotides are TGTGCCAGTAGTATAGGCCCTGCGGGGGAAGCGACCCAGTACTTC. Translated, it gives CASSIGPAGEATQYF.

This clonotype turned up a few times. The V and J genes are TRBV10-3 and TRBJ2-1; D is undetermined. This CDR3 spans 11 amino acids. The V gene lost 5 bases and the J gene lost 9 bases, with 8 bases spanning the gap. Looked up from germline, CDR1 is ENHRY and CDR2 is SYGVKD. CDR3 in DNA: TGTGCCATCAGTTTTGGAACTGAGCAGTTCTTC. It is translated as CAISFGTEQFF.

As for this clonotype: The limits of the CDR3 on the DNA are not certain, so only TCRdb's listed CDR3 is given. The chain's CDR3 is CASTWGAGSKTFF. The V call is TRBV2, the J call TRBJ1-1; the D call in the table, TRBD1, was not verified against the DNA. Including both end residues, the CDR3 is 13 amino acids long. Per germline, CDR1 SNHLY and CDR2 FYNNEI.

The genes are TRBV29-1 and TRBJ2-1; no reliable D call. Germline V gene lookup returns CDR1 SQVTM and CDR2 ANQGSEA. The CDR3 sequence is 11 residues long. Trimming shortened V by 3 bases and J by 7 bases, and 7 bases separated the two germline ends. As DNA, the CDR3 is TGCAGCGTTGAGTGGCGAAATGAGCAGTTCTTC. It encodes CSVEWRNEQFF.

In its sample, this clonotype was seen a few times. The gene calls are TRBV25-1 and TRBJ2-5; D gene unclear. V was clipped by 7 bases and J by 2 bases, with 14 bases between them. The length of the CDR3 is 14 residues. CDR1 and CDR2 from the germline V gene are MGHDK and SYGVNS. CDR3 loop: CASTPLAQQETQYF. The CDR3 DNA reads as TGTGCCAGCACACCCCTGGCCCAGCAAGAGACCCAGTACTTC.

This chain joins TRBV5-1 and TRBJ2-1, with a weak D call TRBD1 (6 bases). Germline V gives CDR1 SGHRS, CDR2 YFSETQ. V gave up 5 bases and J gave up 9 bases, with 18 bases separating them. This CDR3 contains 14 residues. This CDR3 reads CASSRTGTTTEQFF. CDR3 sequence (DNA): TGCGCCAGCAGTAGAACCGGGACAACAACTGAGCAGTTCTTC.

This clonotype was found many times. The CDR3 DNA is TGTGCCACCAGTCCCCGGGGGGTTAGCAATCAGCCCCAGCATTTT. Its translation is CATSPRGVSNQPQHF. The chain carries TRBV24-1 and TRBJ1-5; a possible D gene is TRBD1 (5 bases). Germline loops: CDR1 KGHDR, CDR2 SFDVKD. The CDR3 totals 15 residues. V gave up 6 bases and J gave up 0 bases, with 11 bases separating them.

This clonotype was seen a handful of times. The chain links TRBV5-4 to TRBJ1-1; the D is unclear. The CDR3 length is 11 residues. V lost 8 bases and J 11 bases, leaving 16 bases between the germline ends. CDR1 is SGHNT, CDR2 YYREEE, per germline (reference sequence). CDR3: CASSGFLGAFF. As DNA, the CDR3 is TGTGCCAGTTCCGGGTTTCTCGGGGCTTTCTTT.

This chain links TRBV5-6 with TRBJ2-5; possibly TRBD1 for D (5 bases). The ends were cut back, 9 bases at V and 4 bases at J, with 16 bases in the middle. Germline lookup yields CDR1 SGHDT and CDR2 YYEEEE. There are 13 residues in the CDR3. The CDR3 nucleotides read TGTGCCACCCAGATGGGGCTGGGAGAGACCCAGTACTTC. It specifies CATQMGLGETQYF.

This chain uses TRBV15 with TRBJ1-6, with D tentatively TRBD1 (5 bases). The V gene lost 4 bases and the J gene lost 0 bases, with 16 bases spanning the gap. Germline V CDR1 and CDR2: LNHNV, YYDKDF (reference sequence). This CDR3 is built from 18 residues. CDR3 nucleotide sequence: TGTGCCACCAGCAACCAACTTTGGGGGAGCTCCTATAATTCACCCCTCCACTTT. It translates to CATSNQLWGSSYNSPLHF.

This clonotype was picked up many times. The chain joins TRBV7-2 to TRBJ2-1; 9 bases match TRBD1. Trimming took 2 bases from V and 15 from J; bases not matched to a gene: 2. The germline V gene has CDR1 SGHTA and CDR2 FQGNSA. The CDR3 sequence is 11 residues long. CDR3 residues: CASSLMGQGFF. The CDR3 nucleotides are TGTGCCAGCAGCTTAATGGGACAGGGGTTCTTC.

This clonotype was detected many times. DNA of the CDR3: TGTGCCAGCAGTGAATTAATTTGGACACCCCTCCACTTT. Translating gives CASSELIWTPLHF. The chain combines TRBV2 with TRBJ1-6, with D unclear. Trimming stripped 2 bases from V and 11 bases from J, with 10 bases between. The CDR3 runs to 13 residues. Germline lookup yields CDR1 SNHLY and CDR2 FYNNEI.